One TCR beta chain is described in this entry. These data originate in a study of blood T cell repertoires in COVID-19. Across the whole study: Nucleic acid was either cDNA or gDNA, and it came from T cells, B-cell-depleted T cells, or PBMCs.

Sequencing used immunoSEQ multiplex PCR; TCRdb keeps in-frame clones, though not all of them. Of 110,000 or so clones in the sample, 88% are singletons; the top ten hold 2% to 3%. From germline, CDR1 is SGHRS and CDR2 YFSETQ. The CDR3 covers 17 residues. Trimming cost V 0 bases and J 4 bases; bases outside gene matches: 10. The rearrangement joins TRBV5-1 to TRBJ1-2, with 9 bases aligning to TRBD1. This receptor was obtained from a human donor in a cohort sampled during active COVID-19. The sample taken for sequencing was peripheral blood. CDR3 amino acids: CASSLAQGATQGYGYTF. CDR3 DNA: TGCGCCAGCAGCTTGGCACAGGGGGCCACACAGGGCTATGGCTACACCTTC.